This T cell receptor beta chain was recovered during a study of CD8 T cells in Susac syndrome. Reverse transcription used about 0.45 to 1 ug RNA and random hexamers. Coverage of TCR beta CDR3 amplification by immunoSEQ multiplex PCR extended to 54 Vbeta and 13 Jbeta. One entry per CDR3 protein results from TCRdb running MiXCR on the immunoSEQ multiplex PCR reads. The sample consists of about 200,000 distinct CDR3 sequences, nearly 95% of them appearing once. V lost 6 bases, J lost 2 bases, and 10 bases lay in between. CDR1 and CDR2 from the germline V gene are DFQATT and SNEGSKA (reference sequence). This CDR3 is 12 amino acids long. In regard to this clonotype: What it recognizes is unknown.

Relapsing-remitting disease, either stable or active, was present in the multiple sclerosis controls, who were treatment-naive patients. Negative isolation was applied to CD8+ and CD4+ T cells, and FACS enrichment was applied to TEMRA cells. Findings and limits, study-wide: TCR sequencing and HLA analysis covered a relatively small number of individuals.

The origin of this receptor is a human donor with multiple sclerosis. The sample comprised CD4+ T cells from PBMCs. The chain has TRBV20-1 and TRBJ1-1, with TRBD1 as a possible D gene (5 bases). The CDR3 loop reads CSAPGTNTEAFF. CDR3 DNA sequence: TGCAGTGCCCCGGGGACCAACACTGAAGCTTTCTTT.